Shown below are 24 T cell receptor beta chains from a single sample sequenced in a study of blood T cells in healthy people across ages. It was with a sample-barcoded 5' primer and a J-beta primer mix that a second PCR of about 6 to 12 cycles was run. A single record per CDR3 protein comes from TCRdb applying MiXCR to the 5' RACE reads. The data contain a few hundred thousand distinct CDR3 sequences, 25% to 30% of them singletons. Sequencing was done on a sample of blood. The origin of the receptors is a woman in her 70s in good health.

The gene calls are TRBV12-3 or TRBV12-4 and TRBJ1-2; 10 nucleotides align to TRBD1. This CDR3 contains 15 residues. V dropped 5 bases and J dropped 5; count of bases not matched to a gene: 8. As DNA, the CDR3 is TGTGCCAGCAGTCTGGGACAGGGGTTGGAGTATGGCTACACCTTC. Its translation is CASSLGQGLEYGYTF.

The chain is built from TRBV7-9 and TRBJ1-5, with D perhaps TRBD1 (6 bases). The V gene lost 3 bases and the J gene lost 4 bases, with 10 bases spanning the gap. The CDR3 sequence is 14 residues long. Germline CDR1 and CDR2: SEHNR and FQNEAQ (reference sequence). The CDR3 nucleotides are TGTGCCAGCAGCTTGTCAGGACAGAATCAGCCCCAGCATTTT. Protein sequence: CASSLSGQNQPQHF.

Here the CDR3 reads CSAPGSTDTQYF. In DNA form, the CDR3 reads TGCAGTGCCCCCGGAAGCACAGATACGCAGTATTTT. This chain links TRBV20-1 with TRBJ2-3, with D unclear. The CDR3 is made up of 12 amino acids. Germline CDR1 reads DFQATT; CDR2 reads SNEGSKA (reference sequence). The V gene lost 6 bases and the J gene lost 0 bases, with 7 bases spanning the gap.

This chain joins TRBV6-1 and TRBJ2-1, with a weak D call TRBD2 (5 bases). Germline CDR1 reads MNHNS; CDR2 reads SASEGT. Trimming left V 9 bases short and J 0 bases short, with 15 bases between. This CDR3 region has 15 residues. The CDR3 loop is CASTWTASSYNEQFF. The DNA for the CDR3 is TGTGCCAGTACCTGGACTGCGAGCTCCTACAATGAGCAGTTCTTC.

V and J are TRBV5-1 and TRBJ2-2; TRBD1 matches 11 bases. J was trimmed by 4 bases and V by 8 bases; bases with no gene match: 4. The V gene's germline CDR1 is SGHRS and CDR2 YFSETQ. CDR3 length: 14 amino acids. CDR3 protein: CASGQGAITGELFF. The DNA for the CDR3 is TGCGCCAGTGGACAGGGGGCGATCACCGGGGAGCTGTTTTTT.

This clonotype turned up a few times. The V and J genes are TRBV12-3 or TRBV12-4 and TRBJ2-1; 9 nucleotides line up with TRBD1. This CDR3 spans 16 amino acids. V was pared by 4 bases and J by 8 bases, with 12 bases of the junction left unmatched. The chain's CDR3 is CASSSQKGTGLYEQFF. DNA of the CDR3: TGTGCCAGCAGTTCCCAAAAGGGGACAGGGCTCTATGAGCAGTTCTTC.

The rearrangement links TRBV4-3 to TRBJ1-2; TRBD1 might be the D (5 bases). CDR3 length: 15 residues. V was trimmed by 0 bases and J by 11 bases, leaving 19 bases between them. Germline V CDR1 and CDR2: LGHNA, YSLEER. CDR3 sequence: CASSQDVIWGTSYTF. As DNA, the CDR3 is TGCGCCAGCAGCCAAGATGTTATTTGGGGGACTTCATACACCTTC.

This clonotype was observed a few times. J is TRBJ2-1 and V is TRBV4-3; D might be TRBD2 (5 bases). There are 15 residues in the CDR3. Trimming took 0 bases from V and 4 from J, leaving 10 bases between them. Germline assignment: CDR1 LGHNA and CDR2 YSLEER. Written as DNA, the CDR3 is TGCGCCAGCAGCCAAGATTATGGACTGTACAATGAGCAGTTCTTC. Translation: CASSQDYGLYNEQFF.

This sequence joins TRBV7-9 and TRBJ2-7; no clear D. Germline CDR1 is SEHNR and CDR2 is FQNEAQ (reference sequence). Trimming removed 1 base from V and 0 bases from J, with 13 bases in between. The CDR3 runs to 16 residues. The CDR3 DNA reads TGTGCCAGCAGCTTAGGGGAAGTGATAAGCTCCTACGAGCAGTACTTC. This sequence encodes CASSLGEVISSYEQYF.

This sequence joins TRBV4-2 and TRBJ2-1, with TRBD1 matching over 8 bases. CDR3 length equals 18 residues. Germline-derived CDR1 and CDR2 are LGHNA and YNFKEQ. V was clipped by 2 bases and J by 4 bases; unmatched bases: 13. In DNA form, the CDR3 reads TGTGCCAGCAGCCAAAGGCTCACAGGGGGGACCCGTTACAATGAGCAGTTCTTC. Translation gives CASSQRLTGGTRYNEQFF.

This chain uses TRBV5-1 with TRBJ2-3, with 9 bases identical to TRBD2. V shed 5 bases, J shed 6 bases, and the junction held 7 bases outside the gene matches. The germline CDR1 and CDR2 sequences are SGHRS and YFSETQ. The CDR3 loop spans 14 amino acids. The CDR3 loop reads CASRRREGWDTQYF. CDR3 DNA sequence: TGCGCCAGCAGAAGGCGGGAGGGCTGGGATACGCAGTATTTT.

This clonotype was detected only a few times. The rearrangement links TRBV27 to TRBJ2-7, with 10 bases that match TRBD2. Germline CDR1 MNHEY, CDR2 SMNVEV (reference sequence). Trimming cost V 2 bases and J 0 bases; bases outside gene matches: 7. CDR3 length equals 17 residues. The CDR3 region is CASSLRLAGGRSYEQYF. In DNA form, the CDR3 reads TGTGCCAGCAGTTTAAGGTTAGCGGGGGGCCGCTCCTACGAGCAGTACTTC.

The chain uses TRBV29-1 and TRBJ1-1, with 10 bases lining up with TRBD1. With V trimmed by 5 bases and J by 4 bases, 4 bases remained unmatched. The CDR3 sequence is 13 residues long. CDR1 and CDR2 (germline): SQVTM, ANQGSEA. The DNA for the CDR3 is TGCAGCGTTCTTGGGACAGGGGTCACTGAAGCTTTCTTT. It codes for CSVLGTGVTEAFF.

This clonotype was detected many times. V usage is TRBV6-5 and J usage is TRBJ2-1; 7 bases agree with TRBD2. The V segment lost 7 bases and the J segment 7 bases; nucleotides outside the gene matches: 7. Germline values: CDR1 MNHEY, CDR2 SVGAGI. The CDR3 totals 13 residues. The CDR3 spells CASTRGRGNEQFF. CDR3 nucleotide sequence: TGTGCCAGCACCCGGGGGAGGGGTAATGAGCAGTTCTTC.

The rearrangement joins TRBV29-1 to TRBJ1-5; 8 bases fit TRBD1. Germline-derived CDR1 and CDR2 are SQVTM and ANQGSEA. V was pared by 4 bases and J by 5 bases, with 4 bases of the junction left unmatched. The CDR3 totals 13 residues. CDR3 nucleotides: TGCAGCGTTGCAGGACAGGGCGATCAGCCCCAGCATTTT. Translated, it gives CSVAGQGDQPQHF.

The table lists this clonotype with a few counts. The genes are TRBV19 and TRBJ1-3, with 12 bases that match TRBD1. Unmatched junction bases numbered 4, after V lost 3 bases and J lost 1 base. This CDR3 has 17 amino acids. Looked up from germline, CDR1 is LNHDA and CDR2 is SQIVND (reference sequence). In DNA form, the CDR3 reads TGTGCCAGTAGTATCCGGGACAGGGGGCTTTCTGGAAACACCATATATTTT. The encoded protein is CASSIRDRGLSGNTIYF.

This clonotype turned up a few times. Since a much larger clone is just one base distant, this may be a read error. The chain couples TRBV6-5 to TRBJ2-7; 7 bases map to TRBD1. Germline CDR1 is MNHEY and CDR2 is SVGAGI. After removal of 6 bases from V and 9 bases from J, the junction contained 14 bases not matched to a gene. CDR3 length: 14 residues. This chain's CDR3 is CASRINKDSGGQYF. CDR3 nucleotide sequence: TGTGCCAGCAGAATTAACAAGGATTCAGGGGGGCAGTACTTC.

This clonotype was recorded at least ten times. The rearrangement joins TRBV4-3 to TRBJ1-5; no clear D. Germline lookup yields CDR1 LGHNA and CDR2 YSLEER. The CDR3 runs to 15 residues. V was pared by 0 bases and J by 3 bases, with 9 bases between. CDR3 region: CASSQDSGVNQPQHF. In DNA, the CDR3 is TGCGCCAGCAGCCAAGATAGTGGTGTCAATCAGCCCCAGCATTTT.

The chain has TRBV19 and TRBJ2-5; D remains unclear. The CDR3 sequence is 13 residues long. Germline V lookup: CDR1 LNHDA, CDR2 SQIVND (reference sequence). V shed 4 bases and J shed 1 base, with 7 bases lying between them. The CDR3 nucleotides are TGTGCCAGTAGTACCGACTTCCAAGAGACCCAGTACTTC. Translation gives CASSTDFQETQYF.

The rearrangement uses TRBV19 and TRBJ2-1, with D unresolved. This CDR3 region has 12 residues. Trimming left V 5 bases short and J 9 bases short, with 11 bases between. Germline values: CDR1 LNHDA, CDR2 SQIVND (reference sequence). As DNA, the CDR3 is TGTGCCAGTAGTCCCCGGTGGGGTGAGCAGTTCTTC. This gives the protein CASSPRWGEQFF.

The genes are TRBV5-8 and TRBJ2-5; D is perhaps TRBD1 or TRBD2 (5 bases each). The CDR3 sequence is 13 residues long. V lost 4 bases and J lost 4, with 11 bases in between. Germline loops: CDR1 SGHTS, CDR2 YDEGEE. As DNA, the CDR3 is TGTGCCAGCAGCCGGGGACCTGGAGAGACCCAGTACTTC. The encoded protein is CASSRGPGETQYF.

The J gene is TRBJ2-7, the V gene TRBV6-2 or TRBV6-3; D gene uncertain. Germline V gene sequence: CDR1 MNHEY, CDR2 SVGEGT. The CDR3 runs 11 residues. Trimming took off 6 bases at V and 9 bases at J, with 12 bases between the two ends. This CDR3 is CASRETSVQYF. CDR3 nucleotide sequence: TGTGCCAGCAGGGAAACCTCGGTGCAGTACTTC.

This clonotype has more than one count but fewer than ten. The CDR3 region is CASSRGQAGGTEAFF. The CDR3 coding sequence is TGTGCCAGCAGCAGAGGACAGGCCGGGGGCACTGAAGCTTTCTTT. This chain uses TRBV7-9 with TRBJ1-1; 7 nucleotides align to TRBD1. J lost 4 bases, V lost 5 bases, and 10 bases had no gene match. CDR1 and CDR2 from the germline V gene are SEHNR and FQNEAQ (reference sequence). This CDR3 has 15 residues.

This chain uses TRBV29-1 with TRBJ2-3; TRBD1 aligns across 8 bases. The CDR3 length is 15 residues. V dropped 4 bases and J dropped 8; count of bases not matched to a gene: 14. Germline assignment: CDR1 SQVTM and CDR2 ANQGSEA. The CDR3 DNA follows: TGCAGCGTTGCGTTTGACAGGGGCGGATATGCTACGCAGTATTTT. This codes for CSVAFDRGGYATQYF.